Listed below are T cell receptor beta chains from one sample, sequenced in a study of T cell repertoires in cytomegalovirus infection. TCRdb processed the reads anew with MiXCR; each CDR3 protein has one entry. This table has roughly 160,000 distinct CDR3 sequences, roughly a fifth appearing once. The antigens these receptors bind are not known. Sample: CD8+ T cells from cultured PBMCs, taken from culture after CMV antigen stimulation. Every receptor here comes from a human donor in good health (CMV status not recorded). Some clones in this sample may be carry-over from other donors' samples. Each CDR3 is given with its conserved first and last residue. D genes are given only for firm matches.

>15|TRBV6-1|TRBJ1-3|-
CASSEAPASGNTIYF
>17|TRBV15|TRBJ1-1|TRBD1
CATSSFRQGLMNTEAFF
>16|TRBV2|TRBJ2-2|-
CASSDPDRPNTGELFF
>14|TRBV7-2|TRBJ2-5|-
CASSLPPVQETQYF
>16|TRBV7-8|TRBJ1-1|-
CASSLAPTGVDTEAFF
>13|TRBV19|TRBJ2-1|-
CASRFGVRDEQFF
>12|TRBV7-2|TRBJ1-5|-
CASTLPGQPQHF
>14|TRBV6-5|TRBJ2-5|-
CASSYQGPAETQYF
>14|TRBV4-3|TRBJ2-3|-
CASSHSGNADTQYF
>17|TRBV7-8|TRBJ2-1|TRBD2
CASSPLELADSYNEQFF
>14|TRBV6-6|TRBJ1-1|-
CASSYLDSYTEAFF
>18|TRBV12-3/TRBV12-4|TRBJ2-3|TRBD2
CASSLSWTSGRAQDTQYF
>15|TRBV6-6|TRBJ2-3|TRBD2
CASSSAGGEGDTQYF
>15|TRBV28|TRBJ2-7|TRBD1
CASSSPRGLNYEQYF
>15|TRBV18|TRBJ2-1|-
CASSPGGRAYNEQFF
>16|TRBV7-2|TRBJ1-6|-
CASSLDGSSYNSPLHF
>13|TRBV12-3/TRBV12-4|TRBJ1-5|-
CASTEGPNQPQHF
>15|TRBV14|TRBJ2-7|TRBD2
CASSQDSRGAYEQYF
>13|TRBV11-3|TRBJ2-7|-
CASSSPLSDEQYF
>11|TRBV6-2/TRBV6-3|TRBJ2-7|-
CASSLDYEQYF
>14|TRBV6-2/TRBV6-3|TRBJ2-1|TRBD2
CASTVAGGYNEQFF
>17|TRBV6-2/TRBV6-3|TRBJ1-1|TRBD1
CASSQLDRGESSTEAFF
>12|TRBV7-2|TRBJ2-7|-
CASSPTVQFQYF
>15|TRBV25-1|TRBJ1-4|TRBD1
CASSVNRGKGEKLFF
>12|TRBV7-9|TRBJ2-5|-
CASSALTETQYF
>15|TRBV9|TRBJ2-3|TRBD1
CASSGGGQVSDTQYF
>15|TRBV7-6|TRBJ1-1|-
CASSPAGKGWTEAFF
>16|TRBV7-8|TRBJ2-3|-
CASSRGTALSADTQYF
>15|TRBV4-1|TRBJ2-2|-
CASSLRQAHTGELFF